This T cell receptor beta chain was recorded in a study of post-analysis software for immune sequencing data. General observations from the study: Patients showed TRBV5-6, TRBV5-1 and TRBV20-1 among roughly 5 TRBV segments more frequent than in controls. Significantly lower normalized Chao1 diversity was seen in multiple sclerosis patients than in controls. By F measure, samples from a shared preparation batch strongly co-clustered.

This CDR3 has 16 amino acids. V lost 0 bases and J 3 bases, leaving 15 bases between the germline ends. Germline V lookup: CDR1 SEHNR, CDR2 FQNEAQ (reference sequence). Researchers reported that TCR beta cDNA libraries carried unique molecular identifiers. Once roughly 0.85 to 11 million T cells were used, hundreds of thousands of cDNA molecules resulted. TCRdb reanalysed the PCR reads using MiXCR and keeps one entry per CDR3 protein. This sample has approximately 350,000 distinct CDR3 sequences, with roughly 36% found just once. This clonotype was detected a few times. Antigen: not known. This TCR derives from a girl aged 10 to 17 with multiple sclerosis. This chain joins TRBV7-9 and TRBJ2-7; D is unclear. Sequencing input: blood. CDR3 sequence (DNA): TGTGCCAGCAGCTTAGCGTACGGTCCCGACTTCTACGAGCAGTACTTC. It translates to CASSLAYGPDFYEQYF. The whole variable domain, remainder taken from reference TRBV7-9 and TRBJ2-7, is DTGVSQNPRHKITKRGQNVTFRCDPISEHNRLYWYRQTLGQGPEFLTYFQNEAQLEKSRLLSDRFSAERPKGSFSTLEIQRTEQGDSAMYLCASSLAYGPDFYEQYFGPGTRLTVT.